Shown below are 30 T cell receptor beta chains from a single sample sequenced in a study of cytomegalovirus exposure and HLA in healthy donors. The primer mix had 60 Vbeta and 13 Jbeta primers. Profiled with immunoSEQ multiplex PCR; TCRdb holds only in-frame clones, not every one. The sample records about 180,000 clones, around 80% being singletons. Source material: PBMCs. The source is a man in his late teens or twenties in good health and CMV-seronegative.

V is TRBV6-5 and J is TRBJ1-2, with D possibly being TRBD1 (5 bases). The CDR3 is made up of 14 amino acids. V was shortened by 6 bases and J by 7 bases, with 18 bases between the two germline ends. Germline assignment: CDR1 MNHEY and CDR2 SVGAGI. This CDR3 is CASSSQGGFSGYTF. CDR3 coding DNA: TGTGCCAGCAGCTCCCAGGGCGGCTTCAGTGGCTACACCTTC.

This rearrangement joins TRBV15 to TRBJ2-1; tentative D call: TRBD2 (6 bases). Per the germline V gene, CDR1 is LNHNV and CDR2 is YYDKDF (reference sequence). Deletions cut 0 bases from V and 1 base from J, with 16 bases between. The CDR3 runs 18 residues. CDR3 residues: CATSRDRPRRDSYNEQFF. The CDR3 nucleotides are TGTGCCACCAGCAGAGATCGGCCTCGGCGGGATTCCTACAATGAGCAGTTCTTC.

The chain combines TRBV2 with TRBJ2-1, with 11 bases aligning to TRBD2. The germline V gene encodes CDR1 SNHLY and CDR2 FYNNEI. V shed 9 bases and J 6 bases; nucleotides not matched to a gene: 7. The CDR3 covers 14 residues. The CDR3 is CASAGLAVINEQFF. The CDR3 DNA sequence: TGTGCCAGTGCGGGACTAGCGGTTATCAATGAGCAGTTCTTC.

This chain links TRBV7-3 with TRBJ2-3, with a possible D match to TRBD1 (5 bases). Germline-derived CDR1 and CDR2 are SGHTA and FQGTGA. This CDR3 spans 13 amino acids. Trimming took 11 bases from V and 2 from J, leaving 14 bases between them. CDR3 amino acids: CASQAEHTDTQYF. The CDR3 DNA reads as TGTGCCTCACAGGCGGAGCACACAGATACGCAGTATTTT.

This clone was recorded a few times. J is TRBJ2-5 and V is TRBV18; no firm D call. With 0 bases removed from V and 2 bases from J, the gap between germline ends came to 10 bases. Per germline, CDR1 KGHSH and CDR2 LQKENI. This CDR3 is built from 15 residues. The CDR3 loop reads CASSPPALTQETQYF. CDR3 in DNA: TGTGCCAGCTCACCACCCGCACTCACTCAAGAGACCCAGTACTTC.

This clone was counted once. V usage is TRBV7-3 and J usage is TRBJ2-3; the D is unclear. The CDR3 has 15 amino acids. V lost 0 bases to trimming and J lost 4 bases, with 11 bases between them. CDR1 is SGHTA and CDR2 is FQGTGA in the germline V gene. CDR3 nucleotides: TGTGCCAGCAGCTTAACGGCTAGTACGGCAGATACGCAGTATTTT. Protein sequence: CASSLTASTADTQYF.

This clone is a singleton in its sample. This rearrangement joins TRBV21-1 to TRBJ2-3; the table's D call of TRBD2 was not tested on the DNA. TRBV21-1 is a pseudogene. The CDR3 spans 18 residues. The CDR3 here is CASSTTRHPSDSTDTQYF. DNA for the CDR3: TGTGCCAGCAGCACAACCCGCCACCCTAGCGATAGCACAGATACGCAGTATTTT.

This clone has only one observation. V gene TRBV10-3 combines with J gene TRBJ1-5, with a possible D match to TRBD1 (5 bases). Deletions cut 2 bases from V and 7 bases from J, with 9 bases between. Germline V gives CDR1 ENHRY, CDR2 SYGVKD. The CDR3 loop spans 13 amino acids. CDR3 DNA sequence: TGTGCCATCAGTGAGGGAAGGGGCCAGCCCCAGCATTTT. Translation gives CAISEGRGQPQHF.

The V gene is TRBV7-8, the J gene TRBJ2-1; TRBD2 matches at 8 bases. From germline, CDR1 is SGHVS and CDR2 FQNEAQ. The CDR3 has 16 residues. Losses at the gene ends were 1 base for V and 4 bases for J; bases not matched to a gene: 6. CDR3 region: CASSLEVAGSYNEQFF. In nucleotides, the CDR3 is TGTGCCAGCAGCTTAGAGGTAGCGGGGTCATACAATGAGCAGTTCTTC.

The genes are TRBV11-1 and TRBJ2-3; 9 nucleotides match TRBD2. Germline lookup yields CDR1 SGHAT and CDR2 FQDESV (reference sequence). The CDR3 is made up of 15 amino acids. The J segment lost 3 bases and the V segment lost 4 bases, leaving 5 bases of the junction unmatched. The CDR3 is CASSSIAGVTDTQYF. The CDR3 coding sequence is TGTGCCAGCAGCTCCATAGCGGGAGTGACAGATACGCAGTATTTT.

The chain couples TRBV7-2 to TRBJ1-2, with TRBD1 matching 7 bases. CDR1 is SGHTA, CDR2 FQGNSA, per germline. The V segment lost 1 base and the J segment 7 bases; nucleotides outside the gene matches: 6. This CDR3 contains 14 residues. CDR3 amino acids: CASSLDKGAVGYTF. In nucleotides, the CDR3 is TGTGCCAGCAGCTTAGATAAGGGGGCGGTTGGCTACACCTTC. The whole variable domain, remainder taken from reference TRBV7-2 and TRBJ1-2, is GAGVSQSPSNKVTEKGKDVELRCDPISGHTALYWYRQSLGQGLEFLIYFQGNSAPDKSGLPSDRFSAERTGGSVSTLTIQRTQQEDSAVYLCASSLDKGAVGYTFGSGTRLTVV.

The chain joins TRBV4-2 to TRBJ1-5; 7 nucleotides line up with TRBD1. V lost 0 bases and J lost 6; bases outside the gene matches: 5. The CDR3 length is 15 residues. From germline, CDR1 is LGHNA and CDR2 YNFKEQ. CDR3 amino acids: CASSQEGGWSQPQHF. DNA for the CDR3: TGTGCCAGCAGCCAAGAAGGGGGCTGGAGTCAGCCCCAGCATTTT.

This clone was detected a few times. This rearrangement joins TRBV10-3 to TRBJ1-2; a weak D match, TRBD1 (5 bases). The CDR3 has 16 residues. Germline V lookup: CDR1 ENHRY, CDR2 SYGVKD. V was cut by 1 base and J by 5 bases, with 17 bases left in between. The CDR3 DNA sequence: TGTGCCATCAGTGAGTTGGGACTCCCGACGGAGTATGGCTACACCTTC. As protein: CAISELGLPTEYGYTF.

The chain employs TRBV5-1 and TRBJ1-4; D gene ambiguous. V lost 4 bases and J 0 bases, leaving 7 bases between the germline ends. CDR1 and CDR2 (germline): SGHRS, YFSETQ. CDR3 length equals 14 residues. CDR3 sequence: CASSELATNEKLFF. The CDR3 DNA follows: TGCGCCAGCAGCGAGCTCGCAACTAATGAAAAACTGTTTTTT.

This chain joins TRBV7-9 and TRBJ2-1, with 11 nucleotides matching TRBD2. The CDR3 has 13 residues. The V and J ends lost 1 base and 14 bases, in that order; junction bases with no gene match: 4. Germline CDR1 and CDR2: SEHNR and FQNEAQ (reference sequence). This CDR3 reads CASSLDSGRAEFF. Here the CDR3 DNA reads TGTGCCAGCAGCTTAGATAGCGGGAGGGCCGAGTTCTTC.

This clone was seen many times. V and J are TRBV6-1 and TRBJ1-4; perhaps TRBD1 as D (6 bases). The CDR3 contains 13 residues. V was shortened by 8 bases and J by 5 bases, with 12 bases between the two germline ends. Germline CDR1 and CDR2: MNHNS and SASEGT. CDR3 loop: CASEDSWNEKLFF. The CDR3 DNA follows: TGTGCCAGCGAGGACAGTTGGAATGAAAAACTGTTTTTT.

This clone was picked up one time. The chain couples TRBV4-2 to TRBJ2-5, with unresolved D. Germline-derived CDR1 and CDR2 are LGHNA and YNFKEQ. This CDR3 is 15 amino acids long. V lost 1 base to trimming and J lost 1 base, with 10 bases between them. CDR3 amino acids: CASSQVVGSQETQYF. In nucleotides, the CDR3 is TGTGCCAGCAGCCAAGTTGTTGGCAGCCAAGAGACCCAGTACTTC.

This clone occurred a few times. Other DNA sequences in this sample translate to the same CDR3. The chain has TRBV7-2 and TRBJ2-5, with TRBD2 as a possible D gene (7 bases). The CDR3 is 15 residues long. Trimming stripped 1 base from V and 2 bases from J, with 11 bases between. CDR1 SGHTA and CDR2 FQGNSA come from the germline V gene. CDR3 in amino acids: CASSLGGGPQETQYF. Written as DNA, the CDR3 is TGTGCCAGCAGCTTAGGGGGGGGGCCTCAAGAGACCCAGTACTTC.

The gene calls are TRBV30 and TRBJ2-3; 11 bases fit TRBD2. Germline V gives CDR1 GTSNPN, CDR2 SVGIG (reference sequence). This CDR3 comprises 16 residues. Trimming cost V 2 bases and J 2 bases; bases outside gene matches: 6. The CDR3 region has the DNA TGTGCCTGGAGTCGGCTAGCGGGGGGTCTCACAGATACGCAGTATTTT. Translated, it gives CAWSRLAGGLTDTQYF.

J is TRBJ1-4 and V is TRBV9; D ambiguous. Germline CDR1 SGDLS, CDR2 YYNGEE. This CDR3 is built from 13 residues. The V end lost 3 bases, the J end lost 13 bases, and 16 bases lay between the germline ends. CDR3 sequence reads: CASSGRREGRLFF. The CDR3 nucleotides are TGTGCCAGCAGCGGCCGGCGGGAGGGAAGACTGTTTTTT. Full variable domain (rest looked up from reference TRBV9 and TRBJ1-4): DSGVTQTPKHLITATGQRVTLRCSPRSGDLSVYWYQQSLDQGLQFLIQYYNGEERAKGNILERFSAQQFPDLHSELNLSSLELGDSALYFCASSGRREGRLFFGSGTQLSVL.

This clone was picked up one time. The rearrangement uses TRBV2 and TRBJ1-2, with a possible D match to TRBD1 (6 bases). Trimming took off 7 bases at V and 3 bases at J, with 30 bases between the two ends. Germline V gene sequence: CDR1 SNHLY, CDR2 FYNNEI. CDR3 length: 19 amino acids. CDR3 loop: CASIPSNGVRGTGYYGYTF. CDR3 nucleotide sequence: TGTGCCAGCATTCCCTCAAATGGTGTCAGGGGAACCGGATACTATGGCTACACCTTC.

This chain uses TRBV7-9 with TRBJ2-1; 9 nucleotides match TRBD2. The CDR3 contains 14 residues. V trimming: 9 bases; J trimming: 6 bases; junction bases outside the gene matches: 9. Germline V gives CDR1 SEHNR, CDR2 FQNEAQ (reference sequence). The DNA for the CDR3 is TGTGCCAGTAAGCGGGAGGAATATGGCAATGAGCAGTTCTTC. Protein product: CASKREEYGNEQFF.

This sequence joins TRBV7-9 and TRBJ2-5, with D uncertain. The J call may be mistaken, given a closer DNA end match to TRBJ2-7. CDR1 is SEHNR, CDR2 FQNEAQ, per germline (reference sequence). This CDR3 spans 14 amino acids. The CDR3 coding sequence is TGTGCCAGCAGCTTAGGCTATGAATTCTACGAGCAGTACTTC. Its translation: CASSLGYEFYEQYF.

This clone occurred once. The DNA for the CDR3 is TGCAGCGTTGGAGGGACTAGCGGGGTTTACGAGCAGTACTTC. This encodes CSVGGTSGVYEQYF. The chain employs TRBV29-1 and TRBJ2-7; 13 nucleotides align to TRBD2. The CDR3 has 14 residues. Germline lookup yields CDR1 SQVTM and CDR2 ANQGSEA. The V and J ends lost 4 bases and 4 bases, in that order; junction bases with no gene match: 4.

V usage is TRBV5-1 and J usage is TRBJ1-2; TRBD1 is a possible D gene (6 bases). The CDR3 runs 15 residues. Trimming left V 0 bases short and J 5 bases short, with 14 bases between. Looked up from germline, CDR1 is SGHRS and CDR2 is YFSETQ. This CDR3 reads CASSLEQGSGYGYTF. The CDR3 nucleotides read TGCGCCAGCAGCTTGGAACAGGGAAGTGGATATGGCTACACCTTC.

The chain uses TRBV29-1 and TRBJ2-2; 11 nucleotides match TRBD2. Losses at the gene ends were 6 bases for V and 2 bases for J; bases not matched to a gene: 8. Germline CDR1 SQVTM, CDR2 ANQGSEA. This CDR3 contains 16 residues. CDR3 sequence (DNA): TGCAGCGTCGGATACGGGACTAGCGGAAACACCGGGGAGCTGTTTTTT. It translates to CSVGYGTSGNTGELFF.

The genes are TRBV19 and TRBJ1-5; D is uncertain. Trimming took 3 bases from V and 9 from J, leaving 12 bases between them. Germline loops: CDR1 LNHDA, CDR2 SQIVND (reference sequence). The CDR3 covers 13 residues. The CDR3 DNA follows: TGTGCCAGTAGTATGAGAGTCGGAGGGCCCCAGCATTTT. This codes for CASSMRVGGPQHF.

This chain uses TRBV6-5 with TRBJ2-1; 8 bases agree with TRBD2. The CDR3 runs 14 residues. The germline CDR1 and CDR2 sequences are MNHEY and SVGAGI. Trimming took 4 bases from V and 9 from J; bases not matched to a gene: 8. The CDR3 is CASSSSGPGGEQFF. The CDR3 coding sequence is TGTGCCAGCAGTTCTAGCGGGCCTGGAGGTGAGCAGTTCTTC.

The rearrangement links TRBV11-2 to TRBJ2-7; 11 bases agree with TRBD2. J was trimmed by 2 bases and V by 3 bases; bases with no gene match: 6. CDR1 and CDR2 (germline): SGHAT, FQNNGV. This CDR3 comprises 16 residues. The DNA of the CDR3 is TGTGCCAGCAGCTTCCTAGCGGGAGGAGGCACCTACGAGCAGTACTTC. Amino acids: CASSFLAGGGTYEQYF.

For the CDR3, the DNA is TGTGCCAGCATTGGACAACCCTGGGAGCAGTTCTTC. Translating gives CASIGQPWEQFF. V gene TRBV2 combines with J gene TRBJ2-1; TRBD1 might be the D (5 bases). The CDR3 totals 12 residues. From germline, CDR1 is SNHLY and CDR2 FYNNEI. V lost 7 bases and J lost 10, with 14 bases in between.